This is a list of T cell receptor beta chains from one sample in a study of control samples from healthy donors and cancer patients. This table comes from immunoSEQ multiplex PCR, and its TCRdb copy is limited to in-frame clones, with some not included. The sample lists around 150,000 clones, 88% occurring once. The sample taken for sequencing was blood. These receptors came from a man younger than 30 in good health. Each CDR3 is given with its conserved first and last residue.

15	TRBV9	TRBJ2-7	CASSVAGDRGYEQYF
13	TRBV6-5	TRBJ2-5	CASNPRWQETQYF
16	TRBV9	TRBJ2-4	CASSATGNLAKNIQYF
13	TRBV2	TRBJ2-3	CASSAGAADTQYF
17	TRBV9	TRBJ1-3	CASSVGGQGASGNTIYF
15	TRBV7-2	TRBJ2-2	CASSLVSGFTGELFF
15	TRBV6-5	TRBJ1-4	CASSYGTVGTQKLFF
16	TRBV18	TRBJ2-1	CASSFPGQGPYNEQFF
16	TRBV6-1	TRBJ2-3	CASSEEGAGWTDTQYF
14	TRBV11-2	TRBJ2-7	CASSYGGTYDEQYF
13	TRBV4-1	TRBJ1-1	CASKRDGNTEAFF
16	TRBV25-1	TRBJ2-7	CASSPGGQGGWHEQYF
15	TRBV7-9	TRBJ2-5	CASSSTGGVQETQYF
15	TRBV9	TRBJ1-2	CASSVATGGSYGYTF
12	TRBV30	TRBJ1-1	CAWSSANPEAFF
12	TRBV29-1	TRBJ2-7	CSVEGRGYEQYF